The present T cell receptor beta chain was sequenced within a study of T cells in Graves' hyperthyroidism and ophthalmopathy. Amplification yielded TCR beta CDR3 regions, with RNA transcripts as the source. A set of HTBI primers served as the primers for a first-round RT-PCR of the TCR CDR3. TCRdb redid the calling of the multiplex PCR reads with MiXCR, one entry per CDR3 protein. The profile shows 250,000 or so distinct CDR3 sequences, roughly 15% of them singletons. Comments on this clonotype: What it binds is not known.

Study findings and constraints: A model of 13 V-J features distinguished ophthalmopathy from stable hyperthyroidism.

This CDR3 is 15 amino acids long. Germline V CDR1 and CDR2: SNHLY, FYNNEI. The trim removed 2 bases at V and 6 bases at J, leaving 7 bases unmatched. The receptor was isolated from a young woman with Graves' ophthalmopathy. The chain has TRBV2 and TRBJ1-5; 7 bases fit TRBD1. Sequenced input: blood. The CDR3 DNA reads TGTGCCAGCAGTGAATCCGTAGGGGGCACTCAGCCCCAGCATTTT. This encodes CASSESVGGTQPQHF.